This T cell receptor (beta chain) comes out of a study of CD8+CD57+ T cells in acquired aplastic anemia listed by TCRdb under 2018. Looking at the study overall: Extracted DNA from sorted CD4+ and CD8+ cells averaged approximately 3 ug, ranging from roughly 0.17 to 27.4 ug. CD8+CD57+ expansion was defined as a frequency above the mean frequency observed in healthy subjects. General conclusions and limits of the study: Although under 35 CD8+ CDR3 sequences were shared by patients and controls, these sequences appeared highly expressed in patients and within the immunodominant clones of patients. No significant difference in CD8+ Simpson's diversity was found between patients and healthy controls (P=0.060).

TCR beta VDJ combination and CDR3 sequence profiling used genomic DNA as the template. An Illumina HiSeq 2000 was the platform used for TCR repertoire sequencing. As for the original processing: Repertoires were assessed using TRBV/TRBJ rearrangement plots, CDR3 size and DJ length profiles, and Simpson's diversity index. The most abundant DNA sequence in the deep sequencing data was defined as the immunodominant clone. CDR3 amino acid sequences were screened for sharing across subjects and were compared with published repertoires and the VDJdb database. TCRdb trimmed public reads at Q25 via fastp, called clones via MiXCR and kept in-frame beta chains. Each record represents a unique CDR3 protein, reported with the most common genes and DNA among its rows. The V and J calls were determined by TCRdb, not by the authors. A total of around 170,000 distinct CDR3 sequences appear in this sample, 40% to 50% of them only once. Around 9.7% of the sample comes from the top ten.

Patients chosen for sequencing had shown expansion of CD8+CD57+ cells by flow cytometry. Severe acquired aplastic anemia was diagnosed in all patients according to International Study of Aplastic Anemia and Agranulocytosis and Camitta criteria. At the time blood was sampled, none of the patients had received any therapy. In the study, sorted CD4+ and CD8+ blood T cells from patients with severe aplastic anemia and from healthy subjects underwent deep sequencing of TCR repertoires. Patients were enrolled in the USA under clinicaltrials.gov protocols 00001620, 01623167, 00001397, 00071045, 00081523 and 00961064. Ficoll-Paque density gradient centrifugation was used to isolate peripheral blood mononuclear cells. Before DNA was extracted, CD4+ and CD8+ T cells were sorted using either FACS or magnetic beads. As encoded in the germline V gene (reference sequence), CDR1 is SGHKS while CDR2 is YYEKEE. The CDR3 sequence holds 14 residues, the cysteine and phenylalanine included. Only CDR3 DNA remains: 42 bases, in frame from the first base. Trimming leaves V shorter by 3 bases and J shorter by 5 bases, with the junction holding 7 bases beyond the gene matches.

This clonotype was found once. Its antigen is unknown. The input lacks base qualities; no much larger clone sits a single base away. Evidence from a single read is weak. The chain was built from TRBV5-5 and TRBJ2-7; the junction holds 8 bases that match TRBD1. The receptor comes from a human donor with aplastic anemia. Input material: sorted CD4+, CD8+, or CD8+CD57+ T cells (not recorded which) from PBMCs. The CDR3 corresponds to CASSYGQGADEQYF. The nucleotide sequence reads TGTGCCAGCAGCTACGGGCAGGGGGCCGACGAGCAGTACTTC.